What follows are 13 T cell receptor beta chains derived from one specimen sequenced in a study of blood T cell repertoires in COVID-19. Assay used: immunoSEQ multiplex PCR; TCRdb lists only in-frame clones, some missing. The table lists about 140,000 clones, 70% to 90% of them singletons. The sample was PBMCs or T cells enriched from blood (not recorded which). Every receptor here comes from a woman aged 45-65 years with acute COVID-19.

V usage is TRBV4-1 and J usage is TRBJ1-6; no clear D. CDR3 size: 15 residues. The V end lost 1 base, the J end lost 7 bases, and 11 bases lay between the germline ends. Germline CDR1 and CDR2: MGHRA and YSYEKL. The CDR3 sequence: CASSQALDTNSPLHF. CDR3 bases: TGCGCCAGCAGCCAAGCTCTAGATACGAATTCACCCCTCCACTTT.

The chain links TRBV7-8 to TRBJ2-7; 7 bases fit TRBD1. The CDR3 loop spans 16 amino acids. Per the germline V gene, CDR1 is SGHVS and CDR2 is FQNEAQ. Trimming cost V 5 bases and J 2 bases; bases outside gene matches: 12. CDR3 in DNA: TGTGCCAGCAGCCTATTATCAAGACAGGGCGCCTACGAGCAGTACTTC. This sequence encodes CASSLLSRQGAYEQYF.

This chain links TRBV9 with TRBJ2-5; 7 positions agree with TRBD1. V lost 3 bases, J lost 7 bases, and 9 bases stayed unmatched. The germline CDR1 and CDR2 sequences are SGDLS and YYNGEE. The length of the CDR3 is 14 residues. CDR3 sequence: CASSAKTGSRTQYF. The CDR3 DNA reads as TGTGCCAGCAGCGCCAAGACAGGGTCTAGGACCCAGTACTTC. Full variable domain (missing parts from reference TRBV9 and TRBJ2-5): DSGVTQTPKHLITATGQRVTLRCSPRSGDLSVYWYQQSLDQGLQFLIQYYNGEERAKGNILERFSAQQFPDLHSELNLSSLELGDSALYFCASSAKTGSRTQYFGPGTRLLVL.

DNA of the CDR3: TGTGCCAGCAGCAATTTTCCTAGCGGTCAAGAGACCCAGTACTTC. Amino acids: CASSNFPSGQETQYF. V usage is TRBV21-1 and J usage is TRBJ2-5; the tabulated D call, TRBD2, remains unverified against the DNA. TRBV21-1 is flagged as a pseudogene. The CDR3 is 15 residues long.

The gene calls are TRBV7-6 and TRBJ1-4; no clear D. Between the trimmed V and J ends, which lost 2 bases and 3 bases, there was a span of 13 bases. Germline CDR1 is SGHVS and CDR2 is FNYEAQ. CDR3 length: 16 amino acids. The CDR3: CASSLRGGRANEKLFF. The CDR3 DNA is TGTGCCAGCAGCTTAAGAGGAGGCCGGGCTAATGAAAAACTGTTTTTT. The full variable domain, completed using reference TRBV7-6 and TRBJ1-4, is GAGVSQSPRYKVTKRGQDVALRCDPISGHVSLYWYRQALGQGPEFLTYFNYEAQQDKSGLPNDRFSAERPEGSISTLTIQRTEQRDSAMYRCASSLRGGRANEKLFFGSGTQLSVL.

This clone came up a few times. The chain couples TRBV6-6 to TRBJ2-2; D is possibly TRBD2 (5 bases). Deletions cut 4 bases from V and 1 base from J, with 13 bases between. CDR1 is MNHNY, CDR2 SVGAGI, per germline (reference sequence). The CDR3 contains 16 residues. In nucleotides, the CDR3 is TGTGCCAGCAGTTGGGTGCGGGCAGAGAACACCGGGGAGCTGTTTTTT. Residues: CASSWVRAENTGELFF.

V and J are TRBV12-3 or TRBV12-4 and TRBJ2-3, with TRBD2 as a possible D gene (6 bases). V lost 7 bases, J lost 8 bases, and 16 bases lay in between. The CDR3 runs to 13 residues. CDR3 loop: CASTSGRLGTQYF. CDR3 nucleotide sequence: TGTGCCAGCACATCTGGGAGGTTAGGTACGCAGTATTTT.

The V gene is TRBV20-1, the J gene TRBJ2-1; 8 bases line up with TRBD2. Germline CDR1 and CDR2: DFQATT and SNEGSKA (reference sequence). V shed 3 bases, J shed 4 bases, and the junction held 8 bases outside the gene matches. The CDR3 sequence is 15 residues long. The CDR3 region is CSASDASSGYNEQFF. The CDR3 bases are TGCAGTGCTAGTGATGCGTCTAGCGGGTACAATGAGCAGTTCTTC.

The J gene is TRBJ2-7, the V gene TRBV19, with 9 positions matching TRBD2. The V segment lost 5 bases and the J segment 5 bases; nucleotides outside the gene matches: 10. Germline V lookup: CDR1 LNHDA, CDR2 SQIVND (reference sequence). This CDR3 is built from 15 residues. As DNA, the CDR3 is TGTGCCAGTAGTCCCGGGGGTAGCGGGAGTAACGAGCAGTACTTC. Protein sequence: CASSPGGSGSNEQYF.

The genes are TRBV5-1 and TRBJ2-7, with TRBD2 matching 11 bases. CDR1 and CDR2 from the germline V gene are SGHRS and YFSETQ. The V and J ends lost 3 bases and 2 bases, in that order; junction bases with no gene match: 7. CDR3 length: 16 residues. The CDR3 coding sequence is TGCGCCAGCAGCTGGACCTTAGCGGGAGGGACCTACGAGCAGTACTTC. Residues: CASSWTLAGGTYEQYF.

The J gene is TRBJ1-5, the V gene TRBV7-8; 8 bases fit TRBD1. The germline V gene encodes CDR1 SGHVS and CDR2 FQNEAQ. J was trimmed by 7 bases and V by 7 bases; bases with no gene match: 9. The CDR3 is 14 amino acids. CDR3 protein: CASTPGQGKQPQHF. In nucleotides, the CDR3 is TGTGCCAGCACCCCAGGACAGGGAAAACAGCCCCAGCATTTT.

This CDR3 reads CATSRVHPPTGDGYTF. In nucleotides, the CDR3 is TGTGCCACCAGCAGAGTACACCCCCCTACGGGAGATGGCTACACCTTC. This chain links TRBV15 with TRBJ1-2; D gene uncertain. In germline, CDR1 is LNHNV, CDR2 YYDKDF (reference sequence). V shed 1 base and J shed 6 bases, with 18 bases lying between them. The CDR3 has 16 residues.

This chain joins TRBV19 and TRBJ1-2; the D gene is possibly TRBD1 (5 bases). CDR1 LNHDA and CDR2 SQIVND come from the germline V gene (reference sequence). The CDR3 contains 14 residues. Trimming left V 6 bases short and J 1 base short, with 12 bases between. CDR3 sequence: CASRSGGGNYGYTF. CDR3 DNA: TGTGCCAGTAGAAGTGGGGGAGGTAACTATGGCTACACCTTC. Full variable domain (rest looked up from reference TRBV19 and TRBJ1-2): DGGITQSPKYLFRKEGQNVTLSCEQNLNHDAMYWYRQDPGQGLRLIYYSQIVNDFQKGDIAEGYSVSREKKESFPLTVTSAQKNPTAFYLCASRSGGGNYGYTFGSGTRLTVV.